One sample yielded the 8 T cell receptor beta chains listed below, sequenced in a study of T cells of healthy individuals. TCRdb reprocessed the 5' RACE reads via MiXCR and lists one record per CDR3 protein. This table holds approximately 89,000 distinct CDR3 sequences, about 4.8% found once. Every receptor here comes from a female donor in good health.

This clonotype was picked up a small number of times. This rearrangement joins TRBV7-9 to TRBJ2-3, with 8 nucleotides matching TRBD2. The CDR3 is 16 amino acids. After removal of 4 bases from V and 2 bases from J, the junction contained 8 bases not matched to a gene. Germline CDR1 SEHNR, CDR2 FQNEAQ (reference sequence). This CDR3 reads CASSSDRGGDTDTQYF. In DNA form, the CDR3 reads TGTGCCAGCAGCTCCGATCGGGGGGGAGACACAGATACGCAGTATTTT.

This clonotype was detected a few times. The CDR3 region is CASSLDQDRHQPQHF. In DNA, the CDR3 is TGTGCCAGCAGCTTAGATCAGGACAGACATCAGCCCCAGCATTTT. This sequence joins TRBV11-2 and TRBJ1-5, with D possibly matching TRBD1 (6 bases). The germline V and J ends were trimmed by 0 bases and 5 bases, with 11 bases remaining between them. CDR3 length: 15 residues. Germline-derived CDR1 and CDR2 are SGHAT and FQNNGV.

This clonotype was seen at least ten times. CDR3 protein: CSVEDPDRITYNEQFF. Here the CDR3 DNA reads TGCAGCGTTGAAGATCCGGACAGGATAACCTACAATGAGCAGTTCTTC. The chain uses TRBV29-1 and TRBJ2-1; TRBD1 aligns across 7 bases. This CDR3 comprises 16 residues. V gave up 0 bases and J gave up 2 bases; unmatched junction bases: 7. Germline V gene sequence: CDR1 SQVTM, CDR2 ANQGSEA.

This chain joins TRBV30 and TRBJ1-3; D is ambiguous. V was clipped by 4 bases and J by 1 base, with 8 bases between them. The CDR3 extends over 13 amino acids. The germline V gene has CDR1 GTSNPN and CDR2 SVGIG (reference sequence). The CDR3 spells CAWKLNSGNTIYF. The DNA for the CDR3 is TGTGCCTGGAAATTGAATTCTGGAAACACCATATATTTT. The variable domain in full, with the rest retrieved from reference TRBV30 and TRBJ1-3, is SQTIHQWPATLVQPVGSPLSLECTVEGTSNPNLYWYRQAAGRGLQLLFYSVGIGQISSEVPQNLSASRPQDRQFILSSKKLLLSDSGFYLCAWKLNSGNTIYFGEGSWLTVV.

As DNA, the CDR3 is TGTGCCAGCAGAAAGACCAGCAGGGGTCTGAACACTGAAGCTTTCTTT. It is translated as CASRKTSRGLNTEAFF. The rearrangement joins TRBV6-5 to TRBJ1-1, with D possibly being TRBD1 (6 bases). Trimming shortened V by 6 bases and J by 0 bases, and 17 bases separated the two germline ends. The CDR3 is made up of 16 amino acids. Germline V gene sequence: CDR1 MNHEY, CDR2 SVGAGI.

The sample holds many counts of this clonotype. The CDR3 DNA follows: TGTGCCAGCAGTGAAAGGGGGACCGACGGAAATGAAAAACTGTTTTTT. This sequence encodes CASSERGTDGNEKLFF. V gene TRBV6-1 combines with J gene TRBJ1-4, with a possible D match to TRBD1 (6 bases). V gave up 2 bases and J gave up 5 bases, with 15 bases separating them. The CDR3 is 16 amino acids. Germline CDR1 MNHNS, CDR2 SASEGT.

This clonotype was found many times. The rearrangement links TRBV3-1 to TRBJ2-1; 11 nucleotides line up with TRBD2. The V gene's germline CDR1 is LGHDT and CDR2 YNNKEL (reference sequence). V gave up 4 bases and J gave up 6 bases; unmatched junction bases: 8. There are 16 residues in the CDR3. Here the CDR3 DNA reads TGTGCCAGCAGCCCACCGGGACTAGCGGTATTCAATGAGCAGTTCTTC. Translation: CASSPPGLAVFNEQFF.

This clonotype was counted many times. The J gene is TRBJ1-2, the V gene TRBV6-1; the D gene is possibly TRBD1 (5 bases). CDR3 length: 15 residues. The V end was cut by 4 bases, the J end by 6 bases, with 18 bases between. CDR1 and CDR2 (germline): MNHNS, SASEGT. CDR3 residues: CASSASGAPNDGYTF. CDR3 nucleotide sequence: TGTGCCAGCAGTGCCTCCGGGGCACCGAATGATGGCTACACCTTC.